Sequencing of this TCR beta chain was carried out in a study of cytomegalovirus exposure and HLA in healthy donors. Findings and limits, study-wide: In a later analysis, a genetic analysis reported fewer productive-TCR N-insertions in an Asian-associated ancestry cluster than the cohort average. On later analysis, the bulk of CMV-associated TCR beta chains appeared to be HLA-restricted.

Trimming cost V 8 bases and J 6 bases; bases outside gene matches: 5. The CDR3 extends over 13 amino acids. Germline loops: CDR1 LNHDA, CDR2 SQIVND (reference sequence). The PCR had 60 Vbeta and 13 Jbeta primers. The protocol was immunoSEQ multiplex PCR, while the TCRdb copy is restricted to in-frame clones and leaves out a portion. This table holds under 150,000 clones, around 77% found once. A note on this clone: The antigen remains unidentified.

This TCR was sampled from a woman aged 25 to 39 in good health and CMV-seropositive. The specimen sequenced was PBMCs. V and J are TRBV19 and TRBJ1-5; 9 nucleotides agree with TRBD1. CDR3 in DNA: TGTGCCAGTTGCTACAGGGGGCTTCAGCCCCAGCATTTT. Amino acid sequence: CASCYRGLQPQHF.